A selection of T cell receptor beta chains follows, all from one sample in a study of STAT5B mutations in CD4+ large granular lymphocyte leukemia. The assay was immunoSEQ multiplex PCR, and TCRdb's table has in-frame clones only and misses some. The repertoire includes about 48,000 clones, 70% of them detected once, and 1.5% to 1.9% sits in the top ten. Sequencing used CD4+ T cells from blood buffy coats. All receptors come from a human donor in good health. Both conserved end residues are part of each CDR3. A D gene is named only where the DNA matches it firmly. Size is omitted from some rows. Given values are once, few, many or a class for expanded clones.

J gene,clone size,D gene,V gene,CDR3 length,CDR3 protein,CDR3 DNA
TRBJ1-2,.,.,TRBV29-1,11,CSVGDLYGYTF,TGCAGCGTTGGGGACCTCTATGGCTACACCTTC
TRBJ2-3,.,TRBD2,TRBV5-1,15,CASSGLAGGPDTQYF,TGCGCCAGCAGTGGTCTAGCGGGGGGGCCAGATACGCAGTATTTT
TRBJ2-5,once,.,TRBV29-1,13,CSVEVEVGETQYF,TGCAGCGTTGAAGTGGAGGTAGGAGAGACCCAGTACTTC
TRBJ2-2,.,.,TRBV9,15,CASSATRGAGGELFF,TGTGCCAGCAGCGCGACTAGAGGAGCGGGCGGGGAGCTGTTTTTT
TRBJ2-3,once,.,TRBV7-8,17,CASSSGPGTPRGDTQYF,TGTGCCAGCAGCTCGGGGCCCGGGACGCCGAGGGGAGATACGCAGTATTTT
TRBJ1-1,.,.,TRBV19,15,CASSNRAGRGTEAFF,TGTGCCAGTAGTAACCGAGCAGGGCGCGGCACTGAAGCTTTCTTT
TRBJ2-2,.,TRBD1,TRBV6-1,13,CASTTGETGELFF,TGTGCCAGCACCACAGGGGAGACCGGGGAGCTGTTTTTT
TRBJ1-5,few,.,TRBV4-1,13,CASSHDGNQPQHF,TGCGCCAGCAGCCACGACGGGAATCAGCCCCAGCATTTT
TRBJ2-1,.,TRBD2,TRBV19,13,CASKGGDYNEQFF,TGTGCCAGTAAGGGAGGGGACTACAATGAGCAGTTCTTC
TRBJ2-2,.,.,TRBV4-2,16,CASSQEGPTQDGELFF,TGTGCCAGCAGCCAAGAGGGTCCGACCCAGGACGGGGAGCTGTTTTTT
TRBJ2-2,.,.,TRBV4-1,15,CASSQGHLNTGELFF,TGCGCCAGCAGCCAAGGGCATTTGAACACCGGGGAGCTGTTTTTT